The 13 T cell receptor beta chains below were found in one sample sequenced in a study of shared clonotypes between healthy human individuals. TCRdb's copy holds only in-frame clones and misses some; the assay was immunoSEQ multiplex PCR. The sample records some 1 million clones, approximately 72% being singletons. Input material: memory CD4+ T cells sorted from blood. The subset is: CD45RA-negative fraction. Source of these receptors: a man younger than 30 in good health.

J is TRBJ1-2 and V is TRBV5-4; D is ambiguous. Trimming pared 4 bases from V and 1 base from J, leaving 8 bases between. CDR3 length equals 13 residues. The germline V gene has CDR1 SGHNT and CDR2 YYREEE (reference sequence). CDR3 DNA: TGTGCCAGCAGCCGCCAGGATAACTATGGCTACACCTTC. Protein product: CASSRQDNYGYTF.

V is TRBV28 and J is TRBJ1-5; D may be TRBD1 (5 bases). Per germline, CDR1 MDHEN and CDR2 SYDVKM. The CDR3 is 14 amino acids. V was cut by 5 bases and J by 2 bases, with 10 bases left in between. CDR3 sequence: CASSKKQGNQPQHF. The CDR3 DNA reads as TGTGCCAGCAGTAAAAAACAGGGCAATCAGCCCCAGCATTTT.

This sequence joins TRBV19 and TRBJ1-5; 8 bases map to TRBD1. Germline V gene lookup returns CDR1 LNHDA and CDR2 SQIVND (reference sequence). The CDR3 runs to 15 residues. V was pared by 1 base and J by 5 bases, with 4 bases of the junction left unmatched. CDR3 in DNA: TGTGCCAGTAGTATAGCGGACAGGGATTATCAGCCCCAGCATTTT. Protein sequence: CASSIADRDYQPQHF.

This clone has a single count. This chain uses TRBV5-5 with TRBJ1-2; the D gene is possibly TRBD1 (5 bases). CDR1 is SGHKS and CDR2 is YYEKEE in the germline V gene (reference sequence). The germline V and J ends were trimmed by 1 base and 8 bases, with 15 bases remaining between them. This CDR3 is built from 14 residues. DNA for the CDR3: TGTGCCAGCAGCTTGCCTGGGACCTCGGGAGGCTACACCTTC. Amino acid sequence: CASSLPGTSGGYTF.

On this clone itself: The junction differs from germline at one of its ends, possibly a read error. This chain links TRBV6-1 with TRBJ2-2; D is unclear. The length of the CDR3 is 15 residues. Germline V gene sequence: CDR1 MNHNS, CDR2 SASEGT. The CDR3, as DNA: TGTGCCATCAGTGAGTCCCCCCAGCAGGCCGGGGAGCTGTTTTTT. Amino acids: CAISESPQQAGELFF.

The chain is built from TRBV30 and TRBJ2-1, with D hard to call. Germline lookup yields CDR1 GTSNPN and CDR2 SVGIG (reference sequence). This CDR3 has 18 residues. The V end lost 3 bases, the J end lost 0 bases, and 21 bases lay between the germline ends. The CDR3 sequence is CAWRQSMKLDSSYNEQFF. The CDR3 coding sequence is TGTGCCTGGAGGCAGTCTATGAAGCTAGATAGCTCCTACAATGAGCAGTTCTTC.

The rearrangement links TRBV10-2 to TRBJ2-1; maybe TRBD2 (5 bases). The germline CDR1 and CDR2 sequences are WSHSY and SAAADI. The V end was cut by 4 bases, the J end by 7 bases, with 14 bases between. CDR3 length equals 14 residues. The CDR3, as DNA: TGCGCCAGCAGTGTCGGTCTTGCGGGTAATGAGCAGTTCTTC. This encodes CASSVGLAGNEQFF.

The J gene is TRBJ2-2, the V gene TRBV4-1, with a possible D match to TRBD2 (6 bases). Trimming pared 3 bases from V and 5 bases from J, leaving 13 bases between. The CDR3 runs 15 residues. The germline CDR1 and CDR2 sequences are MGHRA and YSYEKL. CDR3 protein: CASSQYRDSTGELFF. DNA of the CDR3: TGCGCCAGCAGCCAGTACCGGGACTCGACCGGGGAGCTGTTTTTT.

Details on this clone: A much larger clone sits a single nucleotide away, making a read error possible. This specimen includes other DNA sequences encoding the same CDR3. The genes are TRBV9 and TRBJ2-7; 11 nucleotides agree with TRBD1. V lost 2 bases, J lost 3 bases, and 4 bases stayed unmatched. This CDR3 comprises 15 residues. Germline lookup yields CDR1 SGDLS and CDR2 YYNGEE. As DNA, the CDR3 is TGTGCCAGCAGCGTGGGTGGGACAGGGGGCTACGAGCAGTACTTC. This sequence encodes CASSVGGTGGYEQYF.

The chain carries TRBV30 and TRBJ2-7, with 10 bases fitting TRBD1. V shed 2 bases and J 6 bases; nucleotides not matched to a gene: 7. The CDR3 covers 14 residues. Germline loops: CDR1 GTSNPN, CDR2 SVGIG (reference sequence). The CDR3 sequence is CAWSQGDRGGEQYF. The CDR3 DNA follows: TGTGCCTGGAGTCAAGGGGACAGGGGAGGCGAGCAGTACTTC.

Comments on this clone: This CDR3 is also generated by other DNA sequences in the sample. The chain employs TRBV6-1 and TRBJ1-1, with D unclear. The CDR3 extends over 13 amino acids. The V and J ends lost 6 bases and 0 bases respectively, with 8 bases between them. CDR1 and CDR2 from the germline V gene are MNHNS and SASEGT. The CDR3, as DNA: TGTGCCAGCAGAGACAACTTGAACACTGAAGCTTTCTTT. Encoded protein: CASRDNLNTEAFF.

This clone showed up many times. V and J are TRBV4-1 and TRBJ1-4, with D tentatively TRBD1 (6 bases). Trimming shortened V by 3 bases and J by 5 bases, and 16 bases separated the two germline ends. Germline V gene sequence: CDR1 MGHRA, CDR2 YSYEKL. The CDR3 is made up of 16 amino acids. The CDR3 nucleotides read TGCGCCAGCAGCCAGGGGGGGAGGACAGCGAATGAAAAACTGTTTTTT. This encodes CASSQGGRTANEKLFF.

The V gene is TRBV10-3, the J gene TRBJ1-5; tentatively, D is TRBD1 (6 bases). Trimming stripped 6 bases from V and 5 bases from J, with 11 bases between. From germline, CDR1 is ENHRY and CDR2 SYGVKD. The CDR3 contains 13 residues. CDR3 nucleotide sequence: TGTGCCATCAGGCAGGGGCTTGATCAGCCCCAGCATTTT. This sequence encodes CAIRQGLDQPQHF.